Listed below are T cell receptor beta chains from one sample, sequenced in a study of identical twins. TCRdb re-called the 5' RACE reads with MiXCR, one entry per CDR3 protein. The data contain 250,000 or so distinct CDR3 sequences, approximately 7% of them singletons. These data were likewise used in another study, on yellow fever vaccine responses in identical twins.

Source material: memory (CD45RO+) T cells sorted from blood. These receptors all stem from a woman under 30 in good health. CDR3s include the opening cysteine and the closing phenylalanine or tryptophan. D genes are given only for firm matches. Size is omitted from some rows. Given values are once, few, many or a class for expanded clones.

abundance	d_gene	j_gene	v_gene	CDR3nt	CDR3aa
few	NA	TRBJ1-1	TRBV20-1	TGCAGTGCTAGAACCTCAAGCATGAACACTGAAGCTTTCTTT	CSARTSSMNTEAFF
NA	NA	TRBJ2-6	TRBV6-1	TGTGCCAGCACCGCCGAGGGTTTCTCTGGGGCCAACGTCCTGACTTTC	CASTAEGFSGANVLTF
many	NA	TRBJ2-1	TRBV11-2	TGTGCCAGCAGCTTACGGGGTCCCGAGCAGTTCTTC	CASSLRGPEQFF
few	NA	TRBJ1-4	TRBV7-9	TGTGCCAGCAGCCCCCGAGTAAATGAAAAACTGTTTTTT	CASSPRVNEKLFF
many	TRBD1	TRBJ1-2	TRBV9	TGTGCCAGCAGCCCTCGGACAGGACTTAACTATGGCTACACCTTC	CASSPRTGLNYGYTF
NA	TRBD2	TRBJ2-4	TRBV7-3	TGTGCCAGCAGCCCAAAGGGGACCCCGGGGGGCATTCAGTACTTC	CASSPKGTPGGIQYF
many	TRBD1	TRBJ1-1	TRBV11-1	TGTGCCAGCAGCGGCCAGGGGGCGAGGGCTGAAGCTTTCTTT	CASSGQGARAEAFF
NA	NA	TRBJ2-2	TRBV20-1	TGCAGTGCTAGTCTAGTGAACACCGGGGAGCTGTTTTTT	CSASLVNTGELFF
NA	NA	TRBJ2-7	TRBV7-2	TGTGCCAGCAGCTTAGGCGCTCGTATATACGAGCAGTACTTC	CASSLGARIYEQYF
few	NA	TRBJ2-7	TRBV29-1	TGCAGCGTGGGGACTTCCTACGAGCAGTACTTC	CSVGTSYEQYF
NA	TRBD1	TRBJ1-6	TRBV2	TGTGCCAGCAGACCCAACAGGGGAGTGAATTCACCCCTCCACTTT	CASRPNRGVNSPLHF
NA	NA	TRBJ2-3	TRBV4-2	TGTGCCAGCAGCCAGACCACGACTCCCTTTGACCACGATACGCAGTATTTT	CASSQTTTPFDHDTQYF
NA	NA	TRBJ2-3	TRBV20-1	TGCAGTGCTAGACCTGACGGGGGAATGGGTTCGCAGTATTTT	CSARPDGGMGSQYF
NA	TRBD2	TRBJ2-3	TRBV2	TGTGCCAGCAGGGCTAGCGGGAGGACCACAGATACGCAGTATTTT	CASRASGRTTDTQYF
few	NA	TRBJ1-5	TRBV28	TGTGCCAGCAGACTGAGACAGCTAGGTTGGCCCCAGCATTTT	CASRLRQLGWPQHF
NA	TRBD1	TRBJ2-2	TRBV15	TGTGCCACCAGCAGGGGACAGGCCAACACCGGGGAGCTGTTTTTT	CATSRGQANTGELFF
many	NA	TRBJ1-2	TRBV20-1	TGCAGTGCTTCGACAGCCAACTATGGCTACACCTTC	CSASTANYGYTF
NA	NA	TRBJ2-5	TRBV20-1	TGCAGTGCTAGAGATCGGGGGGCAGAGACCCAGTACTTC	CSARDRGAETQYF
NA	NA	TRBJ2-3	TRBV7-9	TGTGCCAGCAGCCGTATATGGCAAGACGGTACGCAGTATTTT	CASSRIWQDGTQYF
many	NA	TRBJ2-1	TRBV7-6	TGTGCCAGCAGCTTAGGCGGCAGGGGCTCCTACAATGAGCAGTTCTTC	CASSLGGRGSYNEQFF
NA	TRBD2	TRBJ2-1	TRBV20-1	TGCAGTGCCACCCTAGCGGGGGGGCCGGGTGAGCAGTTCTTC	CSATLAGGPGEQFF
few	NA	TRBJ1-1	TRBV12-3/TRBV12-4	TGTGCCAGCAGTCCCGGGTCTGTCTCGGGGGTTGAAGCTTTCTTT	CASSPGSVSGVEAFF
NA	TRBD1	TRBJ2-7	TRBV4-2	TGTGCCAGCAGCCAAGGGACAGGGGATTCCTACGAGCAGTACTTC	CASSQGTGDSYEQYF
NA	NA	TRBJ2-2	TRBV6-4	TGTGCCAGCAGTCCCTCTCGGGAGAACACCGGGGAGCTGTTTTTT	CASSPSRENTGELFF
NA	TRBD2	TRBJ2-1	TRBV6-1	TGTGCCAGCAGGGGGGGGACTAGCGGTTACAATGAGCAGTTCTTC	CASRGGTSGYNEQFF
NA	NA	TRBJ2-1	TRBV7-9	TGTGCCAGCAGCGCACGAAAAGGGGGGAGCTCCTACAATGAGCAGTTCTTC	CASSARKGGSSYNEQFF
NA	NA	TRBJ2-7	TRBV28	TGTGCCAGCAGTTTTGTAGAGGAGCAGTACTTC	CASSFVEEQYF
many	NA	TRBJ2-1	TRBV5-5	TGTGCCAGCAGCTTAGCTCCCCACAGCGACAATGAGCAGTTCTTC	CASSLAPHSDNEQFF
NA	NA	TRBJ1-1	TRBV20-1	TGCAGTGGCCAACAGGGATGGAACACTGAAGCTTTCTTT	CSGQQGWNTEAFF
NA	NA	TRBJ2-7	TRBV6-5	TGTGCCAGCAGTTACGGGGTCGGGACCTACGAGCAGTACTTC	CASSYGVGTYEQYF
NA	TRBD1	TRBJ1-5	TRBV6-1	TGTGCCAGCAGGGCGGGGACAGCTGGGAATCAGCCCCAGCATTTT	CASRAGTAGNQPQHF
many	NA	TRBJ1-1	TRBV20-1	TGCAGTGCTGAAACTGACAGGAGCACTGAAGCTTTCTTT	CSAETDRSTEAFF
few	TRBD1	TRBJ2-5	TRBV29-1	TGCAGCGTTGAAAGAGGTGGACAGGGGCGCCGCCGGGTACAAGAGACCCAGTACTTC	CSVERGGQGRRRVQETQYF
many	TRBD2	TRBJ2-3	TRBV14	TGTGCCAGCAGCCGAGGACTAGCGGGAGGCACTACAGATACGCAGTATTTT	CASSRGLAGGTTDTQYF
many	TRBD2	TRBJ2-1	TRBV12-3/TRBV12-4	TGTGCCAGCACGTTCAGGCTAGCGGGAGGGGTTAATGAGCAGTTCTTC	CASTFRLAGGVNEQFF
NA	NA	TRBJ2-3	TRBV28	TGTGCCAGCAGTCCGACAGGCGCGACAGATACGCAGTATTTT	CASSPTGATDTQYF
few	NA	TRBJ2-2	TRBV2	TGTGCCAGATCTAGTATGGGGGGCACCGGGGAGCTGTTTTTT	CARSSMGGTGELFF
many	NA	TRBJ2-2	TRBV28	TGTGCCAGCAGTTTCGTCCAGCGCGACACCGGGGAGCTGTTTTTT	CASSFVQRDTGELFF
few	NA	TRBJ1-3	TRBV11-2	TGTGCCAGCAGCCCACAGAGAAACACCATATATTTT	CASSPQRNTIYF
many	NA	TRBJ2-7	TRBV3-1	TGTGCCAGCAGTAACATATACGAGCAGTACTTC	CASSNIYEQYF
NA	NA	TRBJ1-1	TRBV27	TGTGCCAGCAAGAGCGGGAACACTGAAGCTTTCTTT	CASKSGNTEAFF
few	NA	TRBJ2-5	TRBV21-1	TGTGCCAGCAGCAAAGATTGGGAGACCCAGTACTTC	CASSKDWETQYF
few	NA	TRBJ2-1	TRBV28	TGTGCCAGCAGTTTAGAGTTGGGGTACCTGCTGAATGAGCAGTTCTTC	CASSLELGYLLNEQFF
many	TRBD2	TRBJ2-3	TRBV12-3/TRBV12-4	TGTGCCAGCACTCCGGGACTAGCGGGAGGAGACACAGATACGCAGTATTTT	CASTPGLAGGDTDTQYF
few	NA	TRBJ2-2	TRBV5-6	TGTGCCAGCAGCACCCGGGGCAGCCGTGGGGGAACCGGGGAGCTGTTTTTT	CASSTRGSRGGTGELFF
many	NA	TRBJ2-4	TRBV11-2	TGTGCCAGCAGCTCCCCCGGCGGAAGAATAGCCAAAAACATTCAGTACTTC	CASSSPGGRIAKNIQYF
NA	NA	TRBJ2-7	TRBV2	TGTGCCAGCAGTGAAATAAGGAGCTCCTACGAGCAGTACTTC	CASSEIRSSYEQYF
NA	TRBD2	TRBJ2-1	TRBV20-1	TGCTGTGCTAGAGATCCGGGTGGAGGCGGGAGGTTCGATGAGCAGTTCTTC	CCARDPGGGGRFDEQFF
few	NA	TRBJ2-5	TRBV7-9	TGTGCCAGCAGCTTAGGGGGCGGTGTCGAGACCCAGTACTTC	CASSLGGGVETQYF
few	NA	TRBJ2-3	TRBV4-2	TGTGCCAGCAGCCAAGATATGGAAGTAGCCACGGATACGCAGTATTTT	CASSQDMEVATDTQYF
many	TRBD2	TRBJ2-3	TRBV7-8	TGTGCCAGCAGCCTCAGCGGGAGGGTAGATACGCAGTATTTT	CASSLSGRVDTQYF
few	NA	TRBJ2-2	TRBV5-1	TGCGCCAGCAGCTTGGGAAGCGCGGGGACCGGGGAGCTGTTTTTT	CASSLGSAGTGELFF
few	NA	TRBJ2-3	TRBV20-1	TGCAGTGCTAGTGGTCCCCAAGCGGGTGACACAGATACGCAGTATTTT	CSASGPQAGDTDTQYF
NA	TRBD1	TRBJ2-2	TRBV11-2	TGTTCCAGCAGCCCTAGGGGGCTGGGCGCGAACACCGGGGAGCTGTTTTTT	CSSSPRGLGANTGELFF
few	TRBD1	TRBJ2-6	TRBV11-1	TGTGCCAGCAGCTTAGCGACCGGGACAGGGGTTTCTGGGGCCAACGTCCTGACTTTC	CASSLATGTGVSGANVLTF
NA	NA	TRBJ2-5	TRBV21-1	TGTGCCAGCAGCAAACTAGCGGACCAAGAGACCCAGTACTTC	CASSKLADQETQYF
many	TRBD2	TRBJ2-5	TRBV20-1	TGCAGCCACCGGGGGGCTAGCGGGGGAGAGACCCAGTACTTC	CSHRGASGGETQYF
many	NA	TRBJ1-1	TRBV11-2	TGTGCCAGCAGCTTAGATCTTTCCAGGACTGAAGCTTTCTTT	CASSLDLSRTEAFF
NA	TRBD1	TRBJ1-5	TRBV25-1	TGTGCCAGCAGTCCCGCGACAGGGGAAGGTAGCAATCAGCCCCAGCATTTT	CASSPATGEGSNQPQHF
NA	TRBD1	TRBJ2-5	TRBV6-5	TGTGCCAGCAGTTCCACAGGGGGCGTTGGAGAGACCCAGTACTTC	CASSSTGGVGETQYF